These 2 T cell receptor beta chains originate from one sample sequenced in a study of Ad26.COV2.S vaccination and SARS-CoV-2 variants. Treatment indicated: approximately 18 received Ad26.COV2.S at low or high dose, single or two shots; roughly 5 received placebo; per-sample allocation not given. Day 63 after the first vaccine or placebo injection was the time point for sampling. Profiling relied on immunoSEQ multiplex PCR, and the TCRdb table lists in-frame clones only, not all of them. The sample carries hundreds of thousands of clones, approximately 87% recorded once. The source material was peripheral blood, sampled in a trial of Ad26.COV2.S vaccine versus placebo. All receptors derive from a person aged 18-65 years who received the Ad26.COV2.S COVID-19 vaccine or a placebo.

The chain has TRBV19 and TRBJ1-2; D not resolved. Germline V gene data show CDR1 as LNHDA and CDR2 as SQIVND (reference sequence). Trimming removed 3 bases at V and 4 bases at J, with 15 bases between. The CDR3 contains 15 residues. CDR3: CASSIAARTSYGYTF. In DNA form, the CDR3 reads TGTGCCAGTAGTATCGCCGCACGCACCAGCTATGGCTACACCTTC.

The chain joins TRBV19 to TRBJ2-7; 14 nucleotides line up with TRBD2. Trimming took 5 bases from V and 3 from J; bases not matched to a gene: 6. In germline, CDR1 is LNHDA, CDR2 SQIVND (reference sequence). The CDR3 has 16 residues. The CDR3 spells CASSDVGLAGVYEQYF. The DNA of the CDR3 is TGTGCCAGTAGTGACGTGGGACTAGCGGGAGTCTACGAGCAGTACTTC.